The clone carrying this TCR beta chain came up once. V was clipped by 7 bases and J by 11 bases; unmatched bases: 13. Looked up from germline, CDR1 is MNHEY and CDR2 is SVGAGI. CDR3 size: 14 residues. This sample stems from a study of blood T cell repertoires in COVID-19. Method: immunoSEQ multiplex PCR; TCRdb's copy keeps in-frame clones and lacks some. The sample shows fewer than 250,000 clones, approximately 88% of them seen only once. The clonotype comes from a woman aged 25 to 39 who had recovered from COVID-19. This sequence joins TRBV6-5 and TRBJ1-5, with TRBD1 matching 8 bases. Sequenced sample: PBMCs or T cells enriched from blood (not recorded which). CDR3: CASTGGTGGSSQHF. For the CDR3, the DNA is TGTGCCAGCACAGGGGGGACAGGTGGGTCCTCCCAGCATTTT.